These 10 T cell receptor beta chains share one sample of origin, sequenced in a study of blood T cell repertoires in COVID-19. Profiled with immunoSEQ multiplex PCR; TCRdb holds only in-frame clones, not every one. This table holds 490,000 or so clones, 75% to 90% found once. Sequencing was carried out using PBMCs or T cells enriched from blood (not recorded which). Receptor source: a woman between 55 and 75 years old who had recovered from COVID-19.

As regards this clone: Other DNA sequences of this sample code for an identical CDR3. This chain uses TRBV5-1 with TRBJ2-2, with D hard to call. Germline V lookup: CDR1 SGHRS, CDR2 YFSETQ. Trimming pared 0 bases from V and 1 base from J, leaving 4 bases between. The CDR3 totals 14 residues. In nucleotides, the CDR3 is TGCGCCAGCAGCTTGGCAGGGAACACCGGGGAGCTGTTTTTT. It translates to CASSLAGNTGELFF.

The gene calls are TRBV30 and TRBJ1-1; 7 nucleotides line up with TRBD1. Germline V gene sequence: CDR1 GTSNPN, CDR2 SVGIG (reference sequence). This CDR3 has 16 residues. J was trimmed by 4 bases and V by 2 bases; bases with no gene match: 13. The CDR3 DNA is TGTGCCTGGAGTTCAACAGGAGGGGGCTTGAGCACTGAAGCTTTCTTT. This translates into CAWSSTGGGLSTEAFF.

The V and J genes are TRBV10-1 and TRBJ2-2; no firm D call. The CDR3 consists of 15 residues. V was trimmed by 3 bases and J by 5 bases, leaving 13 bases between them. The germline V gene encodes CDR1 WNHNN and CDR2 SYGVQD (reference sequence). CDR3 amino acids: CASSDRSLGTGELFF. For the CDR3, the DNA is TGCGCCAGCAGTGACAGGTCCCTCGGAACCGGGGAGCTGTTTTTT.

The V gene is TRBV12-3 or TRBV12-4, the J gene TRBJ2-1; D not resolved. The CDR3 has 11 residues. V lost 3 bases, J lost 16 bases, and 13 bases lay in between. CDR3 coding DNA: TGTGCCAGCAGTTTGGTCGAGCCTCTATTCTTC. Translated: CASSLVEPLFF.

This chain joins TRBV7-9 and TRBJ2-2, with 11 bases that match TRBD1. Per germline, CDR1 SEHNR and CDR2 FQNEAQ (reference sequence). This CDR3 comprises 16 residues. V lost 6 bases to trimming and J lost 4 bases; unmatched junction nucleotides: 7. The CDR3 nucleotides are TGTGCCAGCAGGGCGGCCGGGACAGGGGGCACCGGGGAGCTGTTTTTT. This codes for CASRAAGTGGTGELFF.

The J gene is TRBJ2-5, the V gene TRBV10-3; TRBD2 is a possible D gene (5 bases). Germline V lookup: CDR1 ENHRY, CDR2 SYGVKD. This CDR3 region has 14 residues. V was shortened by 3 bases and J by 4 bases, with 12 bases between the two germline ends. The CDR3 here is CAISEPGLGETQYF. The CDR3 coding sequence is TGTGCCATCAGTGAACCCGGACTTGGAGAGACCCAGTACTTC.

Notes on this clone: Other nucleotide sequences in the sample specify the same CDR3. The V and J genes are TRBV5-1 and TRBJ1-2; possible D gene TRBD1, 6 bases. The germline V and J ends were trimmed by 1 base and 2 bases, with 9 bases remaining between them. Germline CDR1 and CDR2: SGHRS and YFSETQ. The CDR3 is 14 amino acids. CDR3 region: CASSLRTDNYGYTF. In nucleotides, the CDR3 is TGCGCCAGCAGCTTGAGGACAGACAACTATGGCTACACCTTC. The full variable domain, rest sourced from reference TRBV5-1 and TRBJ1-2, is KAGVTQTPRYLIKTRGQQVTLSCSPISGHRSVSWYQQTPGQGLQFLFEYFSETQRNKGNFPGRFSGRQFSNSRSEMNVSTLELGDSALYLCASSLRTDNYGYTFGSGTRLTVV.

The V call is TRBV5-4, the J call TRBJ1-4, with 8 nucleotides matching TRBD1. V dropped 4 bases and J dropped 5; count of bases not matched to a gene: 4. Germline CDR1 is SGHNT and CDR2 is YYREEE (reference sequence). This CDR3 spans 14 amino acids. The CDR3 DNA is TGTGCCAGCAGCACCGGGACAGGAAATGAAAAACTGTTTTTT. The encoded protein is CASSTGTGNEKLFF.

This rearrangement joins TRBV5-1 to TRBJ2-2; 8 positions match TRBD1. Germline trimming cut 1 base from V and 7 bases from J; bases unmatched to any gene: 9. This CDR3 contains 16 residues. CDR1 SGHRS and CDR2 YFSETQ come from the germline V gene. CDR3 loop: CASSLPWTGSGGELFF. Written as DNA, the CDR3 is TGCGCCAGCAGCTTGCCCTGGACAGGGTCGGGCGGGGAGCTGTTTTTT.

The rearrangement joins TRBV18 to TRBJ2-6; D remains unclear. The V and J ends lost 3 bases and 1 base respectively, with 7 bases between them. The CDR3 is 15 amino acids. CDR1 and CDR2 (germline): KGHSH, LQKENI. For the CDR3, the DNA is TGTGCCAGCTCACCGAGTGTATCTGGGGCCAACGTCCTGACTTTC. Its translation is CASSPSVSGANVLTF.